This T cell receptor beta chain was sequenced in a study of radiation and T cells in renal cell carcinoma. Study-wide context: Nephrectomy followed 15 Gy stereotactic body radiation by 4 weeks.

Germline trimming cut 3 bases from V and 5 bases from J; bases unmatched to any gene: 4. Germline V gives CDR1 KGHSH, CDR2 LQKENI. The CDR3 length is 15 residues. This sample's time point: baseline pretreatment blood. Treatment described: 15 Gy SBRT to primary tumor, nephrectomy 4 weeks later. Data came from immunoSEQ multiplex PCR; TCRdb stores just in-frame clones and leaves some out. The table includes about 150,000 clones, roughly nine tenths detected once. This specimen consisted of blood, obtained from a patient whose treatment included radiotherapy and nephrectomy. The rearrangement uses TRBV18 and TRBJ2-1; 10 positions match TRBD1. The sequence was collected from a woman in her sixties or seventies with renal cell carcinoma. The CDR3 DNA reads as TGTGCCAGCTCACCGGGACAGGGGATAAACAATGAGCAGTTCTTC. Protein: CASSPGQGINNEQFF.